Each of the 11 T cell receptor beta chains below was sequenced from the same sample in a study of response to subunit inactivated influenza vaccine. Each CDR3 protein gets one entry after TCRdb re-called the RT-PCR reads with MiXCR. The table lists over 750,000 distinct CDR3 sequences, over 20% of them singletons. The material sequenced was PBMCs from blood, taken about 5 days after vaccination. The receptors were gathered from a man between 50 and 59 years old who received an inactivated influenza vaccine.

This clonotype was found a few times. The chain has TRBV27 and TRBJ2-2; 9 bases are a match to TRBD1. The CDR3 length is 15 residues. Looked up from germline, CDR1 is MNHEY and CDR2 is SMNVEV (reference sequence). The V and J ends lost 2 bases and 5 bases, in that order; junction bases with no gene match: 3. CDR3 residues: CASSLRTGVTGELFF. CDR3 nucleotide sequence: TGTGCCAGCAGTTTAAGGACAGGGGTTACCGGGGAGCTGTTTTTT.

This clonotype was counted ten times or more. The CDR3 sequence: CASSVEGGNIQYF. As DNA, the CDR3 is TGTGCCAGCAGCGTAGAAGGAGGAAACATTCAGTACTTC. The chain couples TRBV9 to TRBJ2-4, with D perhaps TRBD2 (5 bases). Germline loops: CDR1 SGDLS, CDR2 YYNGEE. V was cut by 0 bases and J by 6 bases, with 7 bases left in between. The CDR3 spans 13 residues. The full variable domain, in which reference TRBV9 and TRBJ2-4 provide the parts outside the CDR3, is DSGVTQTPKHLITATGQRVTLRCSPRSGDLSVYWYQQSLDQGLQFLIQYYNGEERAKGNILERFSAQQFPDLHSELNLSSLELGDSALYFCASSVEGGNIQYFGAGTRLSVL.

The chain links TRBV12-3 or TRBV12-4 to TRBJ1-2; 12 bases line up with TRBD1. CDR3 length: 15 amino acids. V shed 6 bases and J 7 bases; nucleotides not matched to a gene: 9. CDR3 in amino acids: CASSGTGGARGGYTF. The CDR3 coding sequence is TGTGCCAGCAGCGGGACAGGGGGCGCGAGGGGTGGCTACACCTTC.

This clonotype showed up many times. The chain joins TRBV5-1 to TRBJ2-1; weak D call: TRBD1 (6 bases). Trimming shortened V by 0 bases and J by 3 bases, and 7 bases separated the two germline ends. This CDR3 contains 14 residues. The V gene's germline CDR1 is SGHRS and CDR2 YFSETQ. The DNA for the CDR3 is TGCGCCAGCAGCTTGGGAGGGGGCTACAATGAGCAGTTCTTC. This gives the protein CASSLGGGYNEQFF.

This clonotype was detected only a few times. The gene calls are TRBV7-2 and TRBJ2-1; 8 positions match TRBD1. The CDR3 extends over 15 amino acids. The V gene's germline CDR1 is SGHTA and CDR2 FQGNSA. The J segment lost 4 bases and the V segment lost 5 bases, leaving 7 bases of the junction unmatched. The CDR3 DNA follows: TGTGCCAGCAGCCCGGACAGGGAGGCGTACAATGAGCAGTTCTTC. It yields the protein CASSPDREAYNEQFF.

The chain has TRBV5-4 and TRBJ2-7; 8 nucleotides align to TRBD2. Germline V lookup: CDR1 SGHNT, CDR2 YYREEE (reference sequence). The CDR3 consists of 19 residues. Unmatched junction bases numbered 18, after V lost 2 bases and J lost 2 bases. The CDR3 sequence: CASSFQGAGGSSWTYEQYF. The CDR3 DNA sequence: TGTGCCAGCAGCTTCCAAGGTGCGGGGGGTTCGTCATGGACCTACGAGCAGTACTTC.

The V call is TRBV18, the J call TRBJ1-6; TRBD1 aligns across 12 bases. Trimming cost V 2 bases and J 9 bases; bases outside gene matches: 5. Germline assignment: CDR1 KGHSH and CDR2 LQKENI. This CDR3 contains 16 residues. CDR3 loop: CASSPGTGGVSSPLHF. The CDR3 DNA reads TGTGCCAGCTCACCAGGGACAGGGGGCGTAAGTTCACCCCTCCACTTT.

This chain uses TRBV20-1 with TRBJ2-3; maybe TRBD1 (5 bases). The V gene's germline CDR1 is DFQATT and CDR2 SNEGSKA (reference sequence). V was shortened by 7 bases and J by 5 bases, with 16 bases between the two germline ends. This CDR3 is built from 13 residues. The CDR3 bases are TGCAGTGTTTCCCGAGTAGGGGTAGATACGCAGTATTTT. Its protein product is CSVSRVGVDTQYF.

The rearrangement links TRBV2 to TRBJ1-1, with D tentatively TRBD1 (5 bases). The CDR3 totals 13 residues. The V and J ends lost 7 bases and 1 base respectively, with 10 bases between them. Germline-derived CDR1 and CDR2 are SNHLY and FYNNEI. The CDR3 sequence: CASNRQPNTEAFF. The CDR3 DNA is TGTGCCAGCAATAGACAGCCGAACACTGAAGCTTTCTTT.

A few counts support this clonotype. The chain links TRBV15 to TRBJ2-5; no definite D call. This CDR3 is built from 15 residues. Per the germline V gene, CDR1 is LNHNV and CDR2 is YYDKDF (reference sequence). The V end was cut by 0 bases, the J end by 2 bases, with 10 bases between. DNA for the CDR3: TGTGCCACCAGCAGAGATATGGCAGTTCAAGAGACCCAGTACTTC. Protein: CATSRDMAVQETQYF.

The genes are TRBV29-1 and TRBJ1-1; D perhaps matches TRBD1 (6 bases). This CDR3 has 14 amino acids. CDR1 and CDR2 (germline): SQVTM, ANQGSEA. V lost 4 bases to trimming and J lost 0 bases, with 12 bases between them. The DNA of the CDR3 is TGCAGCGTTGGTGGGGGGCCCCTGAACACTGAAGCTTTCTTT. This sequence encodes CSVGGGPLNTEAFF.